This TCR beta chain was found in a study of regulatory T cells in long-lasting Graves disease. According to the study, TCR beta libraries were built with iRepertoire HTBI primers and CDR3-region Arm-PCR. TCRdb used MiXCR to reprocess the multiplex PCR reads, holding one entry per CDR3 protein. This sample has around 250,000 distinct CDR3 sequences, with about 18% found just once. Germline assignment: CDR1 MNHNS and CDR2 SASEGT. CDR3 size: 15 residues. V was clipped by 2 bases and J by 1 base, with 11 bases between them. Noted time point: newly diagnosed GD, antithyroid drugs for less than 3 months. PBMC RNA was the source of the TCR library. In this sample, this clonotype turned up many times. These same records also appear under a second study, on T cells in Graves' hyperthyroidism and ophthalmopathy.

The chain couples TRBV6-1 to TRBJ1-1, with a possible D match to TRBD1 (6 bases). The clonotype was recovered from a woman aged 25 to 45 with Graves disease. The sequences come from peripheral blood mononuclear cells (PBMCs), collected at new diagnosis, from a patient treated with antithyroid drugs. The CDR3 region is CASSEQGKGNTEAFF. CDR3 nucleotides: TGTGCCAGCAGTGAACAGGGGAAGGGGAACACTGAAGCTTTCTTT.